This TCR beta chain emerged from a study of T cell responses to AZD1222 COVID-19 vaccine. Study-level points and caveats: Donors were mostly white British, more females; clonal diversity possibly underestimated. Repertoires were collected only later (after the peak T cell response had occurred). Spike was spanned by vaccine-associated CD4 TCRs, with dominance at 160-218 and 743-854. Receipt of two AZD1222 doses was followed by a rise in Spike-specific TCR breadth and depth.

Clones were sequenced by immunoSEQ multiplex PCR, and TCRdb holds only the in-frame ones, with some missing. The sample contains 90,000 to 130,000 clones, approximately 84% of which appear only once. The CDR3 covers 15 residues. Germline V CDR1 and CDR2: SGHVS, FNYEAQ. Trimming took off 1 base at V and 4 bases at J, with 13 bases between the two ends. Notes on this clone: The antigen is undetermined.

This chain connects TRBV7-6 to TRBJ1-2; D possibly corresponds to TRBD1 (5 bases). The sample consisted of peripheral blood, taken on day 0 of AZD1222 vaccination. The sequence came from an adult in good health. The CDR3 DNA is TGTGCCAGCAGCTTAGAGGCAGGGTGGGGCTATGGCTACACCTTC. It encodes CASSLEAGWGYGYTF.